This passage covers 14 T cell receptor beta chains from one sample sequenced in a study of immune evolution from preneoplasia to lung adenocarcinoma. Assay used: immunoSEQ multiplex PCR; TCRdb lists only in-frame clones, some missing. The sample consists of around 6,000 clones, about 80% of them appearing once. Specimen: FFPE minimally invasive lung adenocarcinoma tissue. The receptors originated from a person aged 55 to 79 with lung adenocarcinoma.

In DNA, the CDR3 is TGTGCCAGCAGGCCCCTCTCGGGGGGGCTAATCTATGGCTACACCTTC. Amino acid sequence: CASRPLSGGLIYGYTF. The V gene is TRBV28, the J gene TRBJ1-2; D perhaps matches TRBD1 (6 bases). V was pared by 6 bases and J by 4 bases, with 21 bases between. CDR3 size: 16 residues. The V gene's germline CDR1 is MDHEN and CDR2 SYDVKM.

The CDR3 sequence is CASSLWAFYEQYF. The DNA of the CDR3 is TGTGCCAGCAGTTTATGGGCTTTTTACGAGCAGTACTTC. The chain has TRBV28 and TRBJ2-5, with no clear D. The J call is in doubt because the DNA end fits TRBJ2-7 better. This CDR3 spans 13 amino acids. Germline loops: CDR1 MDHEN, CDR2 SYDVKM.

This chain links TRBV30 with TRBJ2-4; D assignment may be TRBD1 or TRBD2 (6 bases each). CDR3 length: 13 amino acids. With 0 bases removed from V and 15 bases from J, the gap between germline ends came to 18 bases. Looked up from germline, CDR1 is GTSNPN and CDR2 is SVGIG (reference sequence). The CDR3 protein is CAWSVTSGGPRYF. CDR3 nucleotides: TGTGCCTGGAGTGTGACTAGTGGGGGGCCACGGTACTTC.

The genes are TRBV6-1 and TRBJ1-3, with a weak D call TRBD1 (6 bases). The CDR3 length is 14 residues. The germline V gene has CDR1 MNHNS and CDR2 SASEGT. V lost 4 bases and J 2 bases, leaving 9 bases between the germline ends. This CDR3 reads CASSGGTTGNTIYF. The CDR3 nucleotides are TGTGCCAGCAGTGGGGGGACAACTGGAAACACCATATATTTT.

CDR3 amino acids: CASSLNTEAFF. The DNA for the CDR3 is TGTGCCAGCTCACTAAACACTGAAGCTTTCTTT. V and J are TRBV18 and TRBJ1-1; D remains unclear. The CDR3 is 11 amino acids. CDR1 KGHSH and CDR2 LQKENI come from the germline V gene. V was pared by 4 bases and J by 2 bases, with 2 bases between.

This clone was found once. CDR3 coding DNA: TGTGCCAGTAGTATAGAGGGACAGATAAACATTCAGTACTTC. Its protein product is CASSIEGQINIQYF. The chain combines TRBV19 with TRBJ2-4; 7 bases are shared with TRBD1. Per germline, CDR1 LNHDA and CDR2 SQIVND (reference sequence). This CDR3 is 14 amino acids long. The V and J ends lost 0 bases and 6 bases, in that order; junction bases with no gene match: 2.

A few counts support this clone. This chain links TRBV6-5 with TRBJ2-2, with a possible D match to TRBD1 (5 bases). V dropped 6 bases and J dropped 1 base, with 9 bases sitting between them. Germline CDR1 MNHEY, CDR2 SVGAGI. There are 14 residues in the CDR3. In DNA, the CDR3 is TGTGCCAGCAGGAGTGGACAGAACACCGGGGAGCTGTTTTTT. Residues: CASRSGQNTGELFF.

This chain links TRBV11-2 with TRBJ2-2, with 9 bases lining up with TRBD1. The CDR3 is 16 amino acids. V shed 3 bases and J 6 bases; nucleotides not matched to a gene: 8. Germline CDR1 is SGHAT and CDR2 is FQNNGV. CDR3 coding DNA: TGTGCCAGCAGCTTCCGTATGGACAGGGGAGCCGGGGAGCTGTTTTTT. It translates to CASSFRMDRGAGELFF.

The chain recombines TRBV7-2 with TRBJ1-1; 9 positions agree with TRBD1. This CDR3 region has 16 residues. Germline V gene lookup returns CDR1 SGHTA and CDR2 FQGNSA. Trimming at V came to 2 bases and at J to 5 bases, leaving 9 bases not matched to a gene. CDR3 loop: CASSLRLDRGGTEAFF. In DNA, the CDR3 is TGTGCCAGCAGCTTAAGACTGGACAGGGGTGGGACTGAAGCTTTCTTT.

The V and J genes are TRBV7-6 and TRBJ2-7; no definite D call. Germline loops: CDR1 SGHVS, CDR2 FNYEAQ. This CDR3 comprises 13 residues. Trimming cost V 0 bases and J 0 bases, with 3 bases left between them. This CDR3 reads CASSLASSYEQYF. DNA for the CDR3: TGTGCCAGCAGCTTAGCTAGCTCCTACGAGCAGTACTTC.

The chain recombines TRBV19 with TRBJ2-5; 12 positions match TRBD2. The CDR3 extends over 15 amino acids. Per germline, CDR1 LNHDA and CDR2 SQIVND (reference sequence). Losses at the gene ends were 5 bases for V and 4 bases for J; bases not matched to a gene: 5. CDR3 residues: CASSPRTSGIETQYF. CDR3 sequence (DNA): TGTGCCAGTAGTCCACGGACTAGCGGGATAGAGACCCAGTACTTC.

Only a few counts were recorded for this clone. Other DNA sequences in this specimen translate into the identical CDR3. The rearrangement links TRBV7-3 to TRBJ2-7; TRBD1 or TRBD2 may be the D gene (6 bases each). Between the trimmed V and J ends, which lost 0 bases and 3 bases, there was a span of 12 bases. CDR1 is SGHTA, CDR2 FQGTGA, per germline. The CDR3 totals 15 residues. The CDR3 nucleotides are TGTGCCAGCAGCTTAACCGGGGGCGCGGGCTACGAGCAGTACTTC. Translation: CASSLTGGAGYEQYF.

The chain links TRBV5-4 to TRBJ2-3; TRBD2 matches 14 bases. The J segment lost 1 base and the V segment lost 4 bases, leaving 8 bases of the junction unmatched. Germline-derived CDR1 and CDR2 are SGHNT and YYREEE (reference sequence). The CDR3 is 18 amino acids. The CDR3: CASSGGLAGESGTDTQYF. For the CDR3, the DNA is TGTGCCAGCAGCGGGGGACTAGCGGGAGAGAGCGGCACAGATACGCAGTATTTT.

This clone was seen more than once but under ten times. The CDR3 sequence is CASSLAGPSGSGNNEQFF. DNA of the CDR3: TGTGCCAGCAGCTTAGCGGGGCCTAGCGGGAGTGGGAACAATGAGCAGTTCTTC. The chain links TRBV7-8 to TRBJ2-1; 10 bases line up with TRBD2. This CDR3 is 18 amino acids long. Germline values: CDR1 SGHVS, CDR2 FQNEAQ. After removal of 0 bases from V and 5 bases from J, the junction contained 10 bases not matched to a gene.